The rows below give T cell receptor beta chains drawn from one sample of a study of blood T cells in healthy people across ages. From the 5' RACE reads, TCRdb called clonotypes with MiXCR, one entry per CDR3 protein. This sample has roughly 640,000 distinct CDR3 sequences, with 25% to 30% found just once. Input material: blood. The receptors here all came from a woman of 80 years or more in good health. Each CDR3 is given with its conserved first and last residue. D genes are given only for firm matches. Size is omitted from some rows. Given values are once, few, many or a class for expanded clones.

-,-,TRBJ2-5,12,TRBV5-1,CASSSGAGEQYF,TGCGCCAGCAGTTCCGGGGCAGGAGAGCAGTACTTC
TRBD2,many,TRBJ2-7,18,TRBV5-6,CASSLGLAGSLLVDEQYF,TGTGCCAGCAGCCTCGGACTAGCGGGATCTCTTTTAGTCGACGAGCAGTACTTC
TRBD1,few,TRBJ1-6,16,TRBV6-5,CASSRPLQGAGSPLHF,TGTGCCAGCAGTCGGCCCTTACAGGGGGCGGGTTCACCCCTCCACTTT
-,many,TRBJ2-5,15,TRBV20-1,CSAPEVGAPSGTQYF,TGCAGTGCTCCCGAGGTGGGGGCCCCGAGTGGGACCCAGTACTTC
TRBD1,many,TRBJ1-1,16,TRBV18,CASSPINRGGLTEAFF,TGTGCCAGCTCACCAATTAACAGGGGAGGTCTCACTGAAGCTTTCTTT
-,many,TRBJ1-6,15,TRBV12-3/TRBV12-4,CASSLRGVFNSPLHF,TGTGCCAGCAGTTTACGAGGGGTCTTTAATTCACCCCTCCACTTT
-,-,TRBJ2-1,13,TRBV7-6,CASSFTEYNEQFF,TGTGCCAGCAGCTTTACAGAGTACAATGAGCAGTTCTTC
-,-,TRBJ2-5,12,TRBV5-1,CASSFTGHEQYF,TGCGCCAGCAGCTTTACAGGTCATGAGCAGTACTTC
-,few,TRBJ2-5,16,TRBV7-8,CASSTTGQPSWRTQYF,TGTGCCAGCAGCACGACAGGACAGCCGTCATGGAGGACCCAGTACTTC
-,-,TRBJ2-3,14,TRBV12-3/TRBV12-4,CAITREQSTDTQYF,TGTGCCATCACAAGGGAACAGAGCACAGATACGCAATATTTT
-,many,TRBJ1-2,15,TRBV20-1,CSASVEGRYNYGYTF,TGCAGTGCTAGTGTCGAGGGACGGTATAACTATGGCTACACCTTC
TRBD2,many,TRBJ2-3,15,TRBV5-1,CASSLDGREGDTQYF,TGCGCCAGCAGCTTGGACGGAAGGGAGGGAGATACGCAGTATTTT
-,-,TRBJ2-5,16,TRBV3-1,CASSPRGYRAQETQYF,TGTGCCAGCAGCCCTCGGGGATATAGGGCGCAAGAGACCCAGTACTTC
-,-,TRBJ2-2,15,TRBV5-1,CASSAGQQNTGELFF,TGCGCCAGCAGCGCAGGACAGCAGAACACCGGGGAGCTGTTTTTT
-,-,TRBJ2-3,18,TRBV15,CATSRGRRLLPSTDTQYF,TGTGCCACCAGCAGAGGTAGGAGACTCCTACCGAGCACAGATACGCAGTATTTT
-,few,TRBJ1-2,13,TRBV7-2,CASSSPGGLTKTF,TGTGCCAGCAGCTCTCCGGGGGGCCTAACGAAGACCTTC
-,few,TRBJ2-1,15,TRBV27,CASSFKVPSYNEQFF,TGTGCCAGCAGTTTTAAAGTCCCCTCCTACAATGAGCAGTTCTTC
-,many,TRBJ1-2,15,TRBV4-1,CASSQLWQANYGYTF,TGCGCCAGCAGCCAATTGTGGCAAGCTAACTATGGCTACACCTTC
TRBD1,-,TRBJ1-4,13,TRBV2,CASNRGLNEKLFF,TGTGCCAGCAACAGGGGTCTTAATGAAAAACTGTTTTTT
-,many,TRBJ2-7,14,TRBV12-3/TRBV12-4,CASTPSGETYEQYF,TGTGCCAGCACCCCATCGGGAGAAACCTACGAGCAGTACTTC
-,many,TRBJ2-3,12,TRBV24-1,CATSGTTDTQYF,TGTGCCACCAGTGGGACCACAGATACGCAGTATTTT
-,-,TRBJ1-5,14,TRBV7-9,CASSPDLSNLPQHF,TGTGCCAGCAGCCCCGATTTAAGCAATCTGCCCCAGCATTTT
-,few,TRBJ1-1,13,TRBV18,CASSPEGNREAFF,TGTGCCAGCTCACCGGAGGGGAATAGGGAAGCTTTCTTT
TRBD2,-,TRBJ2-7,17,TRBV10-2,CASSESLGLAGGYEQYF,TGCGCCAGCAGTGAGTCCCTAGGGCTAGCGGGAGGATACGAGCAGTACTTC
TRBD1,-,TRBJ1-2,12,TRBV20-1,CSAGDRGQGYTF,TGCAGTGCTGGAGACAGGGGTCAAGGCTACACCTTC
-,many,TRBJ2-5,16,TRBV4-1,CASSQAGTVFQETQYF,TGCGCCAGCAGCCAGGCAGGGACCGTGTTTCAAGAGACCCAGTACTTC
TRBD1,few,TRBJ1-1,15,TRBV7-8,CASSSKGARGTEAFF,TGTGCCAGCAGCTCGAAGGGGGCCCGCGGCACTGAAGCTTTCTTT
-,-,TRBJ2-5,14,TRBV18,CASSPPSLGETQYF,TGTGCCAGCTCACCACCATCGTTGGGAGAGACCCAGTACTTC
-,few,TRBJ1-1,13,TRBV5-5,CASSLERFTEAFF,TGTGCCAGCAGCTTGGAGAGGTTCACTGAAGCTTTCTTT
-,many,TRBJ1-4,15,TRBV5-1,CASSKLISTEEKLFF,TGCGCCAGCAGCAAACTTATTTCGACCGAGGAAAAACTGTTTTTT
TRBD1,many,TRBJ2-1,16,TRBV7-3,CASSGRTGILGHEQFF,TGTGCCAGCAGCGGACGGACAGGGATACTCGGGCATGAGCAGTTCTTC
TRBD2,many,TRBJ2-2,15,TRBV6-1,CASSARDYNTGELFF,TGTGCCAGCAGTGCCCGGGACTATAACACCGGGGAGCTGTTTTTT
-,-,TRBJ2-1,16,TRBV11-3,CASSLGTLGGFNEQFF,TGTGCCAGCAGCTTAGGGACGCTGGGGGGTTTCAATGAGCAGTTCTTC
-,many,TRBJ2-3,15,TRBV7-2,CASSGLQIVTDTQYF,TGTGCCAGCAGTGGACTACAAATAGTCACAGATACGCAGTATTTT
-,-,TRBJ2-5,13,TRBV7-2,CASSGGGYETQYF,TGTGCCAGCAGCGGTGGGGGGTACGAGACCCAGTACTTC
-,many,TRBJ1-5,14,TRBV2,CASGVIRSNQPQHF,TGTGCCTCGGGGGTGATTCGTAGCAATCAGCCCCAGCATTTT
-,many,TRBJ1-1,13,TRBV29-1,CSVEESPASEAFF,TGCAGCGTTGAAGAGTCCCCGGCGAGTGAAGCTTTCTTT
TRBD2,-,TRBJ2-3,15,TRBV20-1,CSASPRGGRTDTQYF,TGCAGTGCTAGCCCGCGGGGGGGCCGCACAGATACGCAGTATTTT
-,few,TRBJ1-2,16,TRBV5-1,CASSLATGTENYGYTF,TGCGCCAGCAGCTTGGCCACAGGGACGGAAAACTATGGCTACACCTTC
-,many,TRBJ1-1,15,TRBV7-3,CASSLTGRVIGEAFF,TGTGCCAGCAGCTTAACTGGCAGGGTGATAGGTGAAGCTTTCTTT
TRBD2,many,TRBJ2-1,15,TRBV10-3,CAIRPTSGGVNEQFF,TGTGCCATCAGGCCCACTAGCGGGGGGGTCAATGAGCAGTTCTTC
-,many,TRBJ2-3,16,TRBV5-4,CASSSWDGWGTDTQYF,TGTGCCAGCAGCTCTTGGGACGGTTGGGGCACAGATACGCAGTATTTT
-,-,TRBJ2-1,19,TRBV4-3,CASSQDPPSSAQTYNEQFF,TGCGCCAGCAGCCAAGATCCCCCCTCTAGCGCCCAGACCTACAATGAGCAGTTCTTC
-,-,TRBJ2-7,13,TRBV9,CASSVTEGGTAYF,TGTGCCAGCAGCGTTACAGAAGGGGGGACAGCGTACTTC
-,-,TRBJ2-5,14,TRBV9,CASSAGRAQETQYF,TGTGCCAGCAGCGCCGGTAGGGCACAAGAGACCCAGTACTTC
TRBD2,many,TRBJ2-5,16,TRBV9,CASSVSSGVYQETQYF,TGTGCCAGCAGCGTATCTAGCGGGGTGTACCAAGAGACCCAGTACTTC
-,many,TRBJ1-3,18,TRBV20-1,CSARDDGSRRISGNTIYF,TGCAGTGCTAGAGATGACGGGTCAAGGAGAATCTCTGGAAACACCATATATTTT
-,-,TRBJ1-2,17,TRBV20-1,CSARNLLPQGSNHGYTF,TGCAGTGCCAGAAATTTATTGCCACAGGGCTCTAACCATGGCTACACCTTC